This T cell receptor (beta chain) was identified in a study of T cells after yellow fever vaccination. Study-level results: Compared with primary, the secondary response was weaker and peaked at day 5, not 15.

V was trimmed by 7 bases and J by 6 bases, leaving 10 bases between them. The CDR3 covers 11 residues. The TCR cDNA carried a universal primer site and UMIs from 5'RACE template switching. TCRdb reprocessed the 5' RACE reads with MiXCR, giving one entry per CDR3 protein. The sample records about 630,000 distinct CDR3 sequences, more than 9% being singletons. Details on this clonotype: Its antigen is unidentified.

This rearrangement joins TRBV12-3 or TRBV12-4 to TRBJ2-7; no reliable D call. The specimen was PBMCs, collected on the day of the yellow fever booster vaccination. This receptor was taken from a young man who received the YFV17D yellow fever vaccine. CDR3 sequence: CASTKLGEQYF. As DNA, the CDR3 is TGTGCCAGCACAAAGTTGGGCGAGCAGTACTTC.